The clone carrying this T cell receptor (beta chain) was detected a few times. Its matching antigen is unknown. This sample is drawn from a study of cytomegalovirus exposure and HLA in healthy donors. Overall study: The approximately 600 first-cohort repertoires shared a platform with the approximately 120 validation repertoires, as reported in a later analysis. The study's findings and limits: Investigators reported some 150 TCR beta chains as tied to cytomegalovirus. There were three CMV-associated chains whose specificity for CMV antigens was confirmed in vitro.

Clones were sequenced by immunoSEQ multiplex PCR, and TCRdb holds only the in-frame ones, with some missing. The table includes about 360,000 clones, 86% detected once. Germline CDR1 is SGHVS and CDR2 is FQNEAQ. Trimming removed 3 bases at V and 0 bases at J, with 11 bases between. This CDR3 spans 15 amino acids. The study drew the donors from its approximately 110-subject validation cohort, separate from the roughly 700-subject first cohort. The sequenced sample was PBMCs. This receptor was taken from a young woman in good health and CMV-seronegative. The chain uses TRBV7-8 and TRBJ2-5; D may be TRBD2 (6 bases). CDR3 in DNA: TGTGCCAGCAGCTTTCTACCGGGGGACCAAGAGACCCAGTACTTC. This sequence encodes CASSFLPGDQETQYF. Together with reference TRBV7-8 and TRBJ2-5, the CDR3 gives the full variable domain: GAGVSQSPRYKVAKRGQDVALRCDPISGHVSLFWYQQALGQGPEFLTYFQNEAQLDKSGLPSDRFFAERPEGSVSTLKIQRTQQEDSAVYLCASSFLPGDQETQYFGPGTRLLVL.